This TCR beta chain was sequenced in a study of T cell responses to AZD1222 COVID-19 vaccine. Study-wide points: Spike-wide vaccine-associated CD4 TCRs dominated at 160-218 and 743-854. Repertoire sampling occurred only after the peak T cell response. Clonal diversity was possibly underestimated; the donors were predominantly white British and more often female.

With respect to this clone: Its antigen is undetermined.

Sequencing used immunoSEQ multiplex PCR; TCRdb keeps in-frame clones, though not all of them. The sample includes 110,000 to 150,000 clones, 88% seen only once; the top ten take about 3.4%. Germline CDR1 reads SGHTA; CDR2 reads FQGNSA. This CDR3 is built from 14 residues. With 3 bases clipped from V and 7 bases from J, the junction kept 7 bases outside the gene matches. The material was peripheral blood, obtained 28 days after the second AZD1222 dose. V is TRBV7-2 and J is TRBJ1-2, with TRBD1 matching over 8 bases. This receptor was identified in an adult who received the AZD1222 COVID-19 vaccine. CDR3 coding DNA: TGTGCCAGCAGCTTTCCAGGGGGCTTCAGTGGCTACACCTTC. It encodes CASSFPGGFSGYTF.